This T cell receptor (beta chain) came from a study of blood T cell repertoires in COVID-19. Study background: Sample material is recorded as cDNA or gDNA derived from T cells, B-cell-depleted T cells, or PBMCs.

Germline-derived CDR1 and CDR2 are MNHEY and SVGAGI. This CDR3 is 13 amino acids long. Trimming removed 6 bases at V and 5 bases at J, with 11 bases between. The method was immunoSEQ multiplex PCR; TCRdb's version includes in-frame clones alone and lacks a portion of them. The sample shows fewer than 400,000 clones, under 95% of them seen only once. Recruitment covered under 25 US areas and drew participants whose ages spanned roughly 18 to 100 years. Participants had their cohort set by participant-reported clinical history. Before being deemed recovered, Cohort 3 donors had two negative PCRs, clearance, or symptom resolution.

Input material: PBMCs or T cells enriched from blood (not recorded which). The chain has TRBV6-5 and TRBJ1-5; D is uncertain. The sequence was collected from a woman under 40 who had recovered from COVID-19. CDR3 nucleotides: TGTGCCAGCAGCCGCCTTCGGGATCAGCCCCAGCATTTT. Protein sequence: CASSRLRDQPQHF.